The source of this TCR beta chain is a study of blood T cell repertoires in COVID-19. Study in general: Whether acute or convalescent, the COVID-19 samples came from the United States, Italy and Spain. PBMCs, B-cell-depleted T cells, or T cells provided the cDNA or gDNA that made up the material.

Each participant's cohort was designated according to participant-reported clinical history. For recovered donors of Cohort 3, there were two negative PCRs, clearance, or symptom resolution. The CDR3 has 14 amino acids. From germline, CDR1 is SGHRS and CDR2 YFSETQ. The V end was cut by 0 bases, the J end by 4 bases, with 8 bases between. As to this clone: This specimen includes other DNA sequences encoding the same CDR3.

Sequencing was performed with immunoSEQ multiplex PCR; in TCRdb, only in-frame clones are kept and a portion is missing. The table has about 410,000 clones, less than 95% seen once. Sequencing was performed on PBMCs or T cells enriched from blood (not recorded which). The TCR sequence derives from a man aged 18 to 30 who had recovered from COVID-19. This chain uses TRBV5-1 with TRBJ1-5; D remains ambiguous. CDR3 region: CASSLDSPNQPQHF. CDR3 in DNA: TGCGCCAGCAGCTTGGACAGCCCAAATCAGCCCCAGCATTTT.